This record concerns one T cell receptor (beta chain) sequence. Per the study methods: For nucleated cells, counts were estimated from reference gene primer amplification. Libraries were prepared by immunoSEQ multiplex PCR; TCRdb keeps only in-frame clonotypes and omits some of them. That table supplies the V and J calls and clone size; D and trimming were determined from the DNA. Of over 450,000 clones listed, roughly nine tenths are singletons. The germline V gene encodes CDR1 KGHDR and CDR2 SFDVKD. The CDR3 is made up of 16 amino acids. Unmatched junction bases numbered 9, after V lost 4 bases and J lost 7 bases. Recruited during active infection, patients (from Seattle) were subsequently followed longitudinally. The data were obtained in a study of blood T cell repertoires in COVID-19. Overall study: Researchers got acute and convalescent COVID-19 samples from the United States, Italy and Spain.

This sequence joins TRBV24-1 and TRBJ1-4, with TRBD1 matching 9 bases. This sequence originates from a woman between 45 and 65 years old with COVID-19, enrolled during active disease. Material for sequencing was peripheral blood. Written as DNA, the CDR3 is TGTGCCACCAGTGAGACAACCGGGACAGGGATTGAAAAACTGTTTTTT. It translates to CATSETTGTGIEKLFF.